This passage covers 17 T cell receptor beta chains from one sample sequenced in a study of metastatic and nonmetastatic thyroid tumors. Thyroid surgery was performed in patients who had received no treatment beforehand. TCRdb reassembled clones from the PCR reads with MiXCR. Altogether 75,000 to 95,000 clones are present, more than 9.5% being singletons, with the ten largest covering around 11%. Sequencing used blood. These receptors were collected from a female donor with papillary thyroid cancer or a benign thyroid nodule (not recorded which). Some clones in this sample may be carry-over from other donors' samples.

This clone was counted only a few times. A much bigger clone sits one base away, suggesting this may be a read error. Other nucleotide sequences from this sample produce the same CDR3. The CDR3 region has the DNA TGTGCCATCAGTGAAGGCCCCACTAGCGGTAGCCCAGATACGCAGTATTTT. This codes for CAISEGPTSGSPDTQYF. The V gene is TRBV10-3, the J gene TRBJ2-3; 8 nucleotides line up with TRBD2. CDR1 is ENHRY, CDR2 SYGVKD, per germline. V shed 3 bases and J 4 bases; nucleotides not matched to a gene: 12. The CDR3 is 17 amino acids.

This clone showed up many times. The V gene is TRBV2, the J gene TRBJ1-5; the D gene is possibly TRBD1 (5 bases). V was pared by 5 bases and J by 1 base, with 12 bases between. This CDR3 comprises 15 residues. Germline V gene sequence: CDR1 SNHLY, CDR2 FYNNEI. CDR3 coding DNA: TGTGCCAGCAGTATTCGGGCAGGGAGCAATCAGCCCCAGCATTTT. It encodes CASSIRAGSNQPQHF.

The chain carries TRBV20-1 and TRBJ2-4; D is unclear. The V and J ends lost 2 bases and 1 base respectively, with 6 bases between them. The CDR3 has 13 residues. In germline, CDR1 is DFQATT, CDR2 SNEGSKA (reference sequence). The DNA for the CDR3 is TGCAGTGCTAGAATATCGGCCAAAAACATTCAGTACTTC. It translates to CSARISAKNIQYF.

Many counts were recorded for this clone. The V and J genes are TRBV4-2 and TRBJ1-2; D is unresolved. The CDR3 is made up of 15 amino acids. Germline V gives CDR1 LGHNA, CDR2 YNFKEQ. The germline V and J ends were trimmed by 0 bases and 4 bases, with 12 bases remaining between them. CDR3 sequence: CASSQDSGDRYGYTF. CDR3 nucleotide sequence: TGTGCCAGCAGCCAAGATTCGGGAGACCGCTATGGCTACACCTTC.

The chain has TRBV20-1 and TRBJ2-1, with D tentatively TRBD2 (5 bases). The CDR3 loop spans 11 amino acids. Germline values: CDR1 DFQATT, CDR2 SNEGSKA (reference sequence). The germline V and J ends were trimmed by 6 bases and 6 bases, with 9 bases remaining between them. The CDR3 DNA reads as TGCAGTGCAGCTAGCTCCAATGAGCAGTTCTTC. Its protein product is CSAASSNEQFF.

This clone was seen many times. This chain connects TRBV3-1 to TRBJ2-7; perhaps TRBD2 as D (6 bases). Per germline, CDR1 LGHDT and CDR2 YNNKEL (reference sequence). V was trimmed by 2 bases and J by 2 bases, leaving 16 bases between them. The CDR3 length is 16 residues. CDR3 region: CASSQHRLATTYEQYF. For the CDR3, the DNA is TGTGCCAGCAGCCAACATAGGCTAGCGACTACCTACGAGCAGTACTTC.

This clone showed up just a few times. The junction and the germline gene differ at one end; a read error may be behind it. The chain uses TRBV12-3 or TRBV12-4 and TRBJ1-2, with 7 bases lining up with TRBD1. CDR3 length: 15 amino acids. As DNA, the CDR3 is TGTGCAAGCAGGGGACTACGACAGGGAGACTATGGCTACACCTTC. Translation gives CASRGLRQGDYGYTF.

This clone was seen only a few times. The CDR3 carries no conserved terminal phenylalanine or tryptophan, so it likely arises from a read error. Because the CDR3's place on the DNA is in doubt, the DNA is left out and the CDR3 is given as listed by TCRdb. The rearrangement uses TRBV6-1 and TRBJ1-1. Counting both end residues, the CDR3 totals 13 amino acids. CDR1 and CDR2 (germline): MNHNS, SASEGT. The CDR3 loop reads CASSRQKNTEAFL.

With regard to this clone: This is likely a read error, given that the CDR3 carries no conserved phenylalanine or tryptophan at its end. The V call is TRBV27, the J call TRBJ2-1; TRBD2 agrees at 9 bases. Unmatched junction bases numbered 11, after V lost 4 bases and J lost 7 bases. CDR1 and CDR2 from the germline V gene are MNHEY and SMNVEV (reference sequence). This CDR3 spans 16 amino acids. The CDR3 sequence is CASSSECGRAKNEQFS. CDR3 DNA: TGTGCCAGCAGTTCCGAGTGCGGGAGGGCGAAGAATGAGCAGTTCTCC.

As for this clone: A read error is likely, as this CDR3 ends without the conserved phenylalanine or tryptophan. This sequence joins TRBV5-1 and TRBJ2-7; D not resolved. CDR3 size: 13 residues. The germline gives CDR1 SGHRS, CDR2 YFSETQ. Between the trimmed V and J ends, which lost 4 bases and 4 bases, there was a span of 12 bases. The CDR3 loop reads CASSTDGVYEQYL. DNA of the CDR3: TGCGCCAGCAGCACGGACGGAGTATACGAGCAGTACTTA.

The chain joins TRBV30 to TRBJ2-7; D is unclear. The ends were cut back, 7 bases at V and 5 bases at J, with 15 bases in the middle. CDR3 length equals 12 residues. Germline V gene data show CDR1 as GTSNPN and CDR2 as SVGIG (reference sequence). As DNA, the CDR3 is TGTGCCTTGAGATTTGGGTCGAACGAGCAGTACTTC. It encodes CALRFGSNEQYF. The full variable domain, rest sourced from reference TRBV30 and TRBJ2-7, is SQTIHQWPATLVQPVGSPLSLECTVEGTSNPNLYWYRQAAGRGLQLLFYSVGIGQISSEVPQNLSASRPQDRQFILSSKKLLLSDSGFYLCALRFGSNEQYFGPGTRLTVT.

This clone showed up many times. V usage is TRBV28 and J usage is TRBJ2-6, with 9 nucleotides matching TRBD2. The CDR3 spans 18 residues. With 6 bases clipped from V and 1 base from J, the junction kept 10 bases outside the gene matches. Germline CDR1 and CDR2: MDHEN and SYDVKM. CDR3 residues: CASSFAGGLASGANVLTF. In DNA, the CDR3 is TGTGCCAGCAGCTTTGCCGGGGGACTAGCATCTGGGGCCAACGTCCTGACTTTC.

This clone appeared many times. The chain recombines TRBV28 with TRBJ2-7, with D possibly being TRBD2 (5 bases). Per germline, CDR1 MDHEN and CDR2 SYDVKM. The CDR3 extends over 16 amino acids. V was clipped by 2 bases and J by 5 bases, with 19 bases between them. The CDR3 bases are TGTGCCAGCAGTTTAAGCCCCCGACCGAGGAGGAACGAGCAGTACTTC. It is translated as CASSLSPRPRRNEQYF.

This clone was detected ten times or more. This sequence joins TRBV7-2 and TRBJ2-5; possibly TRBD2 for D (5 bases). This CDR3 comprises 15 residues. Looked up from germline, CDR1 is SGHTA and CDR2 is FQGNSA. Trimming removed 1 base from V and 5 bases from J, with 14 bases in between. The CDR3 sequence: CASSLDRGAWETQYF. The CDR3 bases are TGTGCCAGCAGCTTAGATCGGGGAGCCTGGGAGACCCAGTACTTC.

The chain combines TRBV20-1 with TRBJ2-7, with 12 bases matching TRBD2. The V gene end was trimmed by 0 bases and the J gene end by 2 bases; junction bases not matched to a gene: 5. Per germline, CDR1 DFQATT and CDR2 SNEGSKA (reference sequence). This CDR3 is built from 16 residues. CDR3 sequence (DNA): TGCAGTGCTAGAGACGTTCTAGCGGGAGGGCCCTACGAGCAGTACTTC. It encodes CSARDVLAGGPYEQYF.

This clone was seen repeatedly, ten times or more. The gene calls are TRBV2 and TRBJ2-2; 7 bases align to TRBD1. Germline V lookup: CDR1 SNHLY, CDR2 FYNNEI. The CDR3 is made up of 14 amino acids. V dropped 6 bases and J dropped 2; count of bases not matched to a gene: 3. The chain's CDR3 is CASRGDSNTGELFF. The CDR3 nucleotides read TGTGCCAGCAGGGGGGACAGTAACACCGGGGAGCTGTTTTTT.

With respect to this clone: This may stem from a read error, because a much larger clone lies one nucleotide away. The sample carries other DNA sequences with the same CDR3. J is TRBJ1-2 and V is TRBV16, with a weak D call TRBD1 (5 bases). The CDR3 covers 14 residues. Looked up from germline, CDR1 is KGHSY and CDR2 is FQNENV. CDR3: CASSQSAGPYGYTF. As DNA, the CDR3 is TGTGCCAGCAGTCAATCTGCGGGGCCCTATGGCTACACCTTC.